The 11 T cell receptor beta chains listed next were all sequenced from one sample in a study of T cell responses to AZD1222 COVID-19 vaccine. The table came from immunoSEQ multiplex PCR; TCRdb's copy has only in-frame clones and leaves some out. The sample has over 150,000 clones; 90% to 95% are singletons. Sequencing was performed on peripheral blood, taken on day 0 of MenACWY control vaccination. All receptors come from an adult in good health.

CDR3 in amino acids: CASSPAARRKDAFF. In DNA, the CDR3 is TGTGCCAGCAGTCCTGCCGCTAGGCGCAAGGACGCTTTCTTT. This rearrangement joins TRBV6-5 to TRBJ1-1, with no clear D. Germline CDR1 reads MNHEY; CDR2 reads SVGAGI. The CDR3 totals 14 residues. V gave up 5 bases and J gave up 11 bases, with 21 bases separating them.

Worth noting for this clone: The same CDR3 arises from other DNA sequences in this sample as well. The V call is TRBV12-3 or TRBV12-4, the J call TRBJ2-3; D not resolved. This CDR3 comprises 11 residues. Between the trimmed V and J ends, which lost 0 bases and 6 bases, there was a span of 1 base. The CDR3 region has the DNA TGTGCCAGCAGTTTAGCGGATACGCAGTATTTT. The encoded protein is CASSLADTQYF.

This sequence joins TRBV13 and TRBJ1-1, with 8 positions matching TRBD1. This CDR3 comprises 14 residues. The V gene's germline CDR1 is PRHDT and CDR2 FYEKMQ (reference sequence). J lost 4 bases, V lost 5 bases, and 6 bases had no gene match. The CDR3 DNA reads as TGTGCCAGCAGCCACGGACAGGGTGCCACTGAAGCTTTCTTT. Its protein is CASSHGQGATEAFF.

This sequence joins TRBV9 and TRBJ2-7; D uncertain. Germline CDR1 is SGDLS and CDR2 is YYNGEE. The CDR3 extends over 15 amino acids. Trimming removed 4 bases at V and 4 bases at J, with 18 bases between. The CDR3 bases are TGTGCCAGCAGCCCTTACGATGGACCCACTTACGAGCAGTACTTC. This encodes CASSPYDGPTYEQYF.

The chain has TRBV29-1 and TRBJ1-1; D gene unclear. CDR1 and CDR2 (germline): SQVTM, ANQGSEA. The CDR3 totals 13 residues. Trimming cost V 4 bases and J 0 bases, with 9 bases left between them. The CDR3 sequence: CSVGDMMNTEAFF. The CDR3 DNA reads as TGCAGCGTTGGAGACATGATGAACACTGAAGCTTTCTTT.

DNA for the CDR3: TGTGCCAGCAGTTTAACCACCCTGGGTGACGAGCAGTACTTC. Translated, it gives CASSLTTLGDEQYF. V and J are TRBV27 and TRBJ2-7; no clear D gene. This CDR3 spans 14 amino acids. Germline V gives CDR1 MNHEY, CDR2 SMNVEV (reference sequence). Trimming took off 2 bases at V and 5 bases at J, with 13 bases between the two ends.

The CDR3 nucleotides are TGTGCCAGCAGCTTGGGACTAGCGGCAGAGCAGTTCTTC. This gives the protein CASSLGLAAEQFF. The V gene is TRBV7-3, the J gene TRBJ2-1; 11 nucleotides align to TRBD2. Trimming cost V 3 bases and J 10 bases; bases outside gene matches: 2. Germline values: CDR1 SGHTA, CDR2 FQGTGA. This CDR3 contains 13 residues. Complete variable domain (other parts from reference TRBV7-3 and TRBJ2-1): GAGVSQTPSNKVTEKGKYVELRCDPISGHTALYWYRQSLGQGPEFLIYFQGTGAADDSGLPNDRFFAVRPEGSVSTLKIQRTERGDSAVYLCASSLGLAAEQFFGPGTRLTVL.

The chain joins TRBV5-1 to TRBJ1-2; 7 bases are a match to TRBD1. Germline CDR1 is SGHRS and CDR2 is YFSETQ. The CDR3 contains 14 residues. The V and J ends lost 4 bases and 5 bases, in that order; junction bases with no gene match: 8. CDR3 nucleotide sequence: TGCGCCAGCAGCCTAACCACAGGGGCTTATGGCTACACCTTC. Translation gives CASSLTTGAYGYTF.

The chain is built from TRBV11-2 and TRBJ1-1; 8 nucleotides agree with TRBD1. CDR1 is SGHAT, CDR2 FQNNGV, per germline. The CDR3 totals 13 residues. The J segment lost 4 bases and the V segment lost 5 bases, leaving 3 bases of the junction unmatched. The CDR3 loop is CASSTQGATEAFF. The CDR3 DNA sequence: TGTGCCAGCAGCACTCAGGGGGCCACTGAAGCTTTCTTT.

This chain uses TRBV18 with TRBJ2-2; D may be TRBD1 (6 bases). Germline V CDR1 and CDR2: KGHSH, LQKENI. Trimming took off 3 bases at V and 7 bases at J, with 15 bases between the two ends. This CDR3 is 15 amino acids long. In nucleotides, the CDR3 is TGTGCCAGCTCACCCTCCCTGGACAGTGGCGGGGAGCTGTTTTTT. Encoded protein: CASSPSLDSGGELFF.

The V and J genes are TRBV3-1 (or the pseudogene TRBV3-2) and TRBJ2-1, with D possibly being TRBD2 (5 bases). The CDR3 runs to 13 residues. V gave up 4 bases and J gave up 9 bases, with 13 bases separating them. Germline loops: CDR1 LGHDT, CDR2 YNNKEL (reference sequence). The chain's CDR3 is CASSRTRTGEQFF. As DNA, the CDR3 is TGTGCCAGCAGCCGGACTCGTACGGGTGAGCAGTTCTTC.